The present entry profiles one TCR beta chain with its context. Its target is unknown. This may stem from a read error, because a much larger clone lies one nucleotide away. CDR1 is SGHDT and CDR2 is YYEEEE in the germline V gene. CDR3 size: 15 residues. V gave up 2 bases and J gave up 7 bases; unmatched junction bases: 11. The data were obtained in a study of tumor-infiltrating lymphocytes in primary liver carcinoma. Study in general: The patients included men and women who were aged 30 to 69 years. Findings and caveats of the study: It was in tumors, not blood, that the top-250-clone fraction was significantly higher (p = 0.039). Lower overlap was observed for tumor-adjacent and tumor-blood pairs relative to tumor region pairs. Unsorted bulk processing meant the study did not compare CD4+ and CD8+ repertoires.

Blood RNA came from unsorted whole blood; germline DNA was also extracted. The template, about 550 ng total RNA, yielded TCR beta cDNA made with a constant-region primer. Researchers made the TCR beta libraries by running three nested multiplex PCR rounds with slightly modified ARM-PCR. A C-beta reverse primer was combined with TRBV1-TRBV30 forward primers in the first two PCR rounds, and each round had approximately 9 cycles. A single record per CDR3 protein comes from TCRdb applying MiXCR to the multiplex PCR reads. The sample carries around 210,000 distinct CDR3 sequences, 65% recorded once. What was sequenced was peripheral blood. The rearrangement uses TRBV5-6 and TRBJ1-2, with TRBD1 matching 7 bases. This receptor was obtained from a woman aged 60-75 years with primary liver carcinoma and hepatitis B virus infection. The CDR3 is CASSFQSPGGGGYTF. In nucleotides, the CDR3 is TGTGCCAGCAGCTTCCAATCCCCAGGGGGAGGTGGCTACACCTTC.